This T cell receptor beta chain emerged from a study of blood T cell repertoires in COVID-19 (TCRdb year 2020). In the study overall: Samples covering the acute and convalescent phases of COVID-19 were provided by collaborators in the United States, Italy and Spain. Subjects who had been exposed to COVID-19, were actively infected with it, or had recovered from it provided the deeply sampled blood TCRbeta repertoires that made up the dataset. A de-identified subject ID, COVID-19 status, age in years and sex were almost always included in the sample metadata. Samples were obtained from the ongoing ImmuneRACE study (first 160 participants) and from 950 to 1,500 subjects provided by 6 global collaborators. Where HLA class I and class II types were available, the types were taken from metadata supplied by the sample provider, not from assay-based typing. The material from the prospective study consisted of cDNA or gDNA derived from T cells, B-cell-depleted T cells, or PBMCs. The repertoires were released in a freely available public database intended as a resource for research on the immune response to SARS-CoV-2.

Whole blood was collected in K2EDTA tubes by collaborating institutions according to the institutions' own protocols. For TCRbeta analysis, collaborator samples were shipped as frozen whole blood, as isolated PBMCs, or as DNA extracted from either sample type. Trimming leaves V shorter by 3 bases and J shorter by 4 bases, with the junction holding 6 bases beyond the gene matches. CDR1 and CDR2 were assigned from the germline V gene as KGHSH and LQKENI. There are 15 amino acids in the CDR3, from cysteine to phenylalanine inclusive. This entry keeps only the CDR3 DNA: 45 bases, framed from base 1. The immunoSEQ Assay, a bias-controlled multiplex PCR, was used to amplify TCRbeta CDR3 regions from genomic DNA. In the source study's methods: The number of nucleated cells in each sample was estimated by amplification of reference gene primers within the assay. Sequence reads were collapsed and filtered to measure the absolute abundance of every unique TCRbeta CDR3 rearrangement. For each sample, productive Simpson clonality was calculated by taking the square root of Simpson's diversity index across productive rearrangements. TCRdb's version of the immuneACCESS table is confined to in-frame rearrangements and falls short of the full clone set. An unresolved V gene accounts for under half of the shortfall where checked; the remainder is of unknown origin. The V and J calls and clone size are taken from that table; D and trimming were inferred from the DNA. Here the sample has 380,000 or so clones; around 92% occur a single time. The top ten clones comprise roughly 1.2% of the sample.

Remarks on this clone: It has no known antigen specificity. One base away there is no much larger clone; base qualities are not given.

Study-wide conclusions, independent of this receptor: Clinical and demographic metadata were provided uncurated, with the amount varying by source and participant.

The specimen sequenced was peripheral blood. The sequence joins TRBV18 to TRBJ1-3, with 7 central nucleotides matching TRBD1. The source is a man aged 35 to 55 with acute or convalescent COVID-19. The base sequence is TGTGCCAGCTCACCGGCGACAGGGTCCGGAAACACCATATATTTT. Translated, it reads CASSPATGSGNTIYF.